A single sample is the source of the 7 T cell receptor beta chains below, sequenced in a study of blood T cell repertoires in COVID-19. Produced via immunoSEQ multiplex PCR; TCRdb's table is partial and in-frame only. The data show 300,000 to 400,000 clones, around 87% seen once. The material sequenced was peripheral blood. These receptor sequences come from a human donor in a cohort sampled during active COVID-19.

The genes are TRBV6-5 and TRBJ2-1, with 13 bases fitting TRBD2. Per the germline V gene, CDR1 is MNHEY and CDR2 is SVGAGI. This CDR3 is 15 amino acids long. V gave up 8 bases and J gave up 10 bases; unmatched junction bases: 11. CDR3 in DNA: TGTGCCAGCCTTACGACTAGCGGGGGGAGTGGAGAGCAGTTCTTC. Translating gives CASLTTSGGSGEQFF.

The chain couples TRBV11-2 to TRBJ1-5; no clear D gene. The germline V gene has CDR1 SGHAT and CDR2 FQNNGV. Trimming pared 4 bases from V and 3 bases from J, leaving 13 bases between. The CDR3 runs 15 residues. CDR3 amino acids: CASSSRLADNQPQHF. For the CDR3, the DNA is TGTGCCAGCAGCTCAAGATTGGCGGACAATCAGCCCCAGCATTTT.

The CDR3 coding sequence is TGTGCCAGCAGCTCGCGGGATGGGGCCAATGAGCAGTTCTTC. This codes for CASSSRDGANEQFF. The V gene is TRBV5-4, the J gene TRBJ2-1, with D perhaps matching TRBD2 (6 bases). Per the germline V gene, CDR1 is SGHNT and CDR2 is YYREEE (reference sequence). The CDR3 totals 14 residues. With 3 bases removed from V and 6 bases from J, the gap between germline ends came to 13 bases.

This rearrangement joins TRBV19 to TRBJ2-1; 7 bases match TRBD1. Germline assignment: CDR1 LNHDA and CDR2 SQIVND (reference sequence). J gave up 3 bases and V 10 bases, and 6 bases lay outside the gene matches. The CDR3 has 13 amino acids. The CDR3 spells CATNQGVYNEQFF. CDR3 coding DNA: TGTGCCACCAATCAGGGGGTCTACAATGAGCAGTTCTTC.

This clone was recorded at least ten times. The J gene is TRBJ2-7, the V gene TRBV2; weak D call: TRBD2 (6 bases). The CDR3 totals 13 residues. V lost 8 bases and J lost 0, with 11 bases in between. Germline V gene lookup returns CDR1 SNHLY and CDR2 FYNNEI. The CDR3 region is CASGRERSYEQYF. The CDR3 bases are TGTGCCAGCGGCCGGGAGCGCTCCTACGAGCAGTACTTC.

This chain links TRBV5-1 with TRBJ2-1; TRBD2 matches 11 bases. CDR3 length equals 21 residues. V gave up 1 base and J gave up 0 bases; unmatched junction bases: 15. Germline V gene lookup returns CDR1 SGHRS and CDR2 YFSETQ. As DNA, the CDR3 is TGCGCCAGCAGCTTGAGCCGGGCGGGACTAGCGGATCCGAGCTCCTACAATGAGCAGTTCTTC. This sequence encodes CASSLSRAGLADPSSYNEQFF.

Comment on this clone: Other DNA sequences in the same sample also yield this CDR3. The rearrangement links TRBV19 to TRBJ2-3, with D possibly TRBD2 on 5 matching bases. Trimming stripped 5 bases from V and 2 bases from J, with 14 bases between. Germline assignment: CDR1 LNHDA and CDR2 SQIVND (reference sequence). The CDR3 has 15 residues. The DNA for the CDR3 is TGTGCCAGTAGTCTGGCGGGCGGGTCCACAGATACGCAGTATTTT. Translation: CASSLAGGSTDTQYF.